These T cell receptor beta chains were read from a single sample in a study of blood T cell repertoires in COVID-19. Clones were read by immunoSEQ multiplex PCR, and TCRdb kept only the in-frame ones, dropping some. The repertoire holds under 450,000 clones, around 87% seen once, with approximately 1.2% in the top ten. Material: PBMCs or T cells enriched from blood (not recorded which). These receptors all stem from a man under 40 who had recovered from COVID-19. CDR3s include the opening cysteine and the closing phenylalanine or tryptophan.

j_call,cdr3_length,v_call,cdr3_aa
TRBJ2-2,14,TRBV9,CASSVRLGTGELFF
TRBJ2-3,12,TRBV6-2/TRBV6-3,CASSATADTQYF
TRBJ2-7,14,TRBV6-2/TRBV6-3,CASRPRSNGDEQYF
TRBJ2-7,18,TRBV21-1,CASSKYEAGALFAYEQYF
TRBJ2-7,13,TRBV10-3,CAIRAGGWNEQYF
TRBJ1-1,15,TRBV4-2,CASSQVARRNTEAFF
TRBJ1-6,14,TRBV7-2,CASSYGQGGSPLHF
TRBJ1-1,14,TRBV5-1,CASREWDRESQAFF
TRBJ2-3,15,TRBV5-1,CASSSQGINTDTQYF
TRBJ1-2,12,TRBV24-1,CATSDSDYGYTF
TRBJ2-7,14,TRBV6-5,CASFTTGESYEQYF
TRBJ1-1,13,TRBV12-3/TRBV12-4,CASSFGGNTEAFF
TRBJ1-4,15,TRBV5-6,CASSRGGGYNEKLFF
TRBJ2-5,14,TRBV7-2,CASSTDRYQETQYF
TRBJ1-5,16,TRBV19,CASSIVGQYSNQPQHF
TRBJ2-1,16,TRBV14,CASSQESRGHYNEQFF
TRBJ1-5,16,TRBV19,CASSSPDRASNQPQHF
TRBJ1-2,13,TRBV2,CASSVESFHGYTF
TRBJ2-1,13,TRBV3-1/TRBV3-2,CASSQASVNEQFF
TRBJ1-3,16,TRBV7-9,CASSLDSPGPLNTIYF
TRBJ2-2,14,TRBV9,CASSAQAGTGELFF
TRBJ1-1,13,TRBV29-1,CSVNTDRGGEAFF
TRBJ1-6,16,TRBV10-1,CASSESTRGGNSPLHF
TRBJ1-2,16,TRBV3-1/TRBV3-2,CASSQSRQDANYGYTF
TRBJ1-2,14,TRBV7-2,CASSLVATGDGYTF
TRBJ2-7,14,TRBV2,CASSDGTGLWEQYF
TRBJ1-5,15,TRBV6-5,CASREDRGFYQPQHF
TRBJ2-1,16,TRBV27,CASSRLAGGRDNEQFF
TRBJ1-4,14,TRBV10-3,CASSPGQGPEKLFF
TRBJ1-1,13,TRBV28,CASTTGVNTEAFF
TRBJ1-6,16,TRBV6-5,CASSYRRQVGNSPLHF
TRBJ2-7,14,TRBV27,CASSSDRAHYEQYF
TRBJ2-7,13,TRBV10-3,CATADGVANEQYF
TRBJ1-1,12,TRBV6-5,CASISGWTEAFF
TRBJ1-6,16,TRBV27,CASSVGGPSYNSPLHF
TRBJ2-7,13,TRBV10-3,CAISERQRDEQYF
TRBJ1-2,15,TRBV12-5,CASGVRHRANYGYTF
TRBJ1-1,16,TRBV18,CASSPQGTGMNTEAFF
TRBJ2-1,11,TRBV9,CASSVFNEQFF
TRBJ2-2,16,TRBV13,CASSLEAGAGTGELFF
TRBJ1-2,19,TRBV7-9,CASSLAPGDRGPHTYGYTF
TRBJ2-1,15,TRBV13,CASSSGGPRGNEQFF